These T cell receptor beta chains were read from a single sample in a study of control samples from healthy donors and cancer patients. Sequenced by immunoSEQ multiplex PCR; TCRdb stores in-frame clones only, minus some. Counted here are 120,000 to 150,000 clones, approximately 93% occurring once; the ten biggest clones make up more than 4.5%. Sequencing used blood. These TCRs come from a man aged 18-30 years in good health. Each CDR3 is given with its conserved first and last residue. The order of the fields is J gene, V gene, D gene, CDR3 length, clone size, CDR3 DNA, CDR3 protein. D genes are given only for firm matches. Some rows have no size entry. The others give once, few or many, or a class for an expanded clone.

TRBJ2-7 | TRBV5-4 | NA | 12 | NA | TGTGCCAGCAGCTTGGTAGGATACGAGCAGTACTTC | CASSLVGYEQYF
TRBJ1-1 | TRBV6-5 | TRBD1 | 15 | NA | TGTGCCAGCAGTTACTTGGCAGGGGGCTTAACTGAAGCTTTCTTT | CASSYLAGGLTEAFF
TRBJ1-2 | TRBV30 | NA | 13 | NA | TGTGCCTGGAGTGTGTCAGGGGTCGGTGGCTACACCTTC | CAWSVSGVGGYTF
TRBJ1-2 | TRBV7-9 | NA | 13 | NA | TGTGCCATCCAGCCCGTTACTAACTATGGCTACACCTTC | CAIQPVTNYGYTF
TRBJ1-2 | TRBV7-2 | NA | 13 | NA | TGTGCCAGCAGCCTTACGGGGGCTAGTGGCTACACCTTC | CASSLTGASGYTF
TRBJ1-1 | TRBV7-9 | NA | 14 | few | TGTGCCAGCAGCTTTAACACCGAGAACACTGAAGCTTTCTTT | CASSFNTENTEAFF
TRBJ2-3 | TRBV5-1 | NA | 16 | NA | TGCGCCAGCAGCTTGGTCGGCAGGGGCCTGTCAGATACGCAGTATTTT | CASSLVGRGLSDTQYF
TRBJ1-6 | TRBV4-2 | NA | 15 | NA | TGTGCCAGCAGCCAAGAGGTTAGGGGACGTTCACCCCTCCACTTT | CASSQEVRGRSPLHF
TRBJ2-7 | TRBV7-2 | TRBD2 | 15 | once | TGTGCCAGCAGCTTAAGGTCGGGAGGATCCTACGAGCAGTACTTC | CASSLRSGGSYEQYF
TRBJ2-5 | TRBV27 | TRBD2 | 15 | NA | TGTGCCAGCAGTTTATCTAGCGGGAGTTCAAAGACCCAGTACTTC | CASSLSSGSSKTQYF
TRBJ1-1 | TRBV7-7 | NA | 15 | once | TGTGCTAGCAGCCCCATTGCAGGGTATAACACTGAAGCTTTCTTT | CASSPIAGYNTEAFF
TRBJ2-1 | TRBV6-1 | NA | 16 | NA | TGTGCCAGCAGTGAAGCTATTAGCGGACCCTACAATGAGCAGTTCTTC | CASSEAISGPYNEQFF
TRBJ1-1 | TRBV18 | TRBD1 | 14 | NA | TGTGCCAGCTCAACAGCAGGGGGCCGCACTGAAGCTTTCTTT | CASSTAGGRTEAFF
TRBJ2-3 | TRBV6-5 | NA | 16 | NA | TGTGCCAGCAGTTATTCCAGGACGGGACACACAGATACGCAGTATTTT | CASSYSRTGHTDTQYF
TRBJ2-7 | TRBV7-2 | NA | 14 | once | TGTGCCAGCAGCCAGGGGACTATGAAATACGAGCAGTACTTC | CASSQGTMKYEQYF
TRBJ1-3 | TRBV7-9 | NA | 13 | NA | TGTGCCAGCACCTACGACTCTGGAAACACCATATATTTT | CASTYDSGNTIYF